The 26 T cell receptor beta chains listed next were all sequenced from one sample in a study of T cell repertoires in cytomegalovirus infection. Via MiXCR, TCRdb re-called the reads, giving one row per CDR3 protein. The profile covers nearly 700,000 distinct CDR3 sequences, with around 30% appearing a single time and 15% to 20% taken by the ten largest. No antigen is known for these receptors. Sequences were derived from cultured PBMCs, sampled from culture after CMV antigen stimulation. Receptors originate from a human donor in good health (CMV status not recorded). Some clones in this sample may be carry-over from other donors' samples.

The V gene is TRBV19, the J gene TRBJ1-5, with TRBD1 as a possible D gene (5 bases). Trimming cost V 4 bases and J 5 bases, with 27 bases left between them. The CDR3 has 19 residues. Germline V CDR1 and CDR2: LNHDA, SQIVND (reference sequence). CDR3 sequence (DNA): TGTGCCAGTAGTACCCGTTTCGGGGATGGCGTAGGGGCCCATCAGCCCCAGCATTTT. Translating it yields CASSTRFGDGVGAHQPQHF.

To note about this clonotype: One junction end does not reproduce the germline sequence, and a read error may be involved. The chain recombines TRBV6-2 or TRBV6-3 with TRBJ2-1, with D perhaps TRBD2 (6 bases). The CDR3 covers 15 residues. The germline CDR1 and CDR2 sequences are MNHEY and SVGEGT. CDR3 DNA: TGTGTCAGCAGCAGGGAGGCGAGCTCCTACAATGAGCAGTTCTTC. Its protein product is CVSSREASSYNEQFF.

The J gene is TRBJ2-5, the V gene TRBV2; 7 nucleotides match TRBD1. J was trimmed by 4 bases and V by 7 bases; bases with no gene match: 9. The CDR3 is 14 residues long. Germline CDR1 is SNHLY and CDR2 is FYNNEI. This chain's CDR3 is CASIRDSDRETQYF. DNA for the CDR3: TGTGCCAGCATCCGGGACAGCGACAGAGAGACCCAGTACTTC.

This chain uses TRBV19 with TRBJ1-5; 9 bases align to TRBD1. CDR3 length: 15 amino acids. CDR1 is LNHDA, CDR2 SQIVND, per germline (reference sequence). V was clipped by 6 bases and J by 4 bases; unmatched bases: 7. The CDR3 is CASRNGQGFNQPQHF. The CDR3 DNA reads as TGTGCCAGTAGGAACGGACAGGGGTTTAATCAGCCCCAGCATTTT.

In regard to this clonotype: Germline and junction disagree at one end, which may indicate a read error. This sequence joins TRBV7-2 and TRBJ2-1, with TRBD2 matching over 8 bases. CDR1 is SGHTA and CDR2 is FQGNSA in the germline V gene. The CDR3 contains 15 residues. In DNA, the CDR3 is TGTGCCAGCAGCGACGCCAGCGGGGGAGGCAATAAGCAGTTCTTC. Translation: CASSDASGGGNKQFF.

This clonotype was observed a handful of times. The chain employs TRBV7-2 and TRBJ1-2, with 8 bases identical to TRBD1. Germline loops: CDR1 SGHTA, CDR2 FQGNSA. This CDR3 comprises 16 residues. V dropped 5 bases and J dropped 0; count of bases not matched to a gene: 8. Here the CDR3 reads CASSRAYRGANYGYTF. In DNA form, the CDR3 reads TGTGCCAGCAGCCGGGCCTACAGGGGGGCTAACTATGGCTACACCTTC.

As DNA, the CDR3 is TGTGCCAGCAGGTTGAGCGGGAGCGGCGGGGAGCTGTTTTTT. Translating it yields CASRLSGSGGELFF. The chain employs TRBV7-8 and TRBJ2-2; 8 bases are shared with TRBD2. Germline assignment: CDR1 SGHVS and CDR2 FQNEAQ. The CDR3 runs to 14 residues. Unmatched junction bases numbered 7, after V lost 6 bases and J lost 7 bases. The full variable domain, rest sourced from reference TRBV7-8 and TRBJ2-2, is GAGVSQSPRYKVAKRGQDVALRCDPISGHVSLFWYQQALGQGPEFLTYFQNEAQLDKSGLPSDRFFAERPEGSVSTLKIQRTQQEDSAVYLCASRLSGSGGELFFGEGSRLTVL.

This clonotype was recorded a few times. As DNA, the CDR3 is TGTGCCAGCAGTTTAGTTAGGACTATTGACACTGAAGCTTTCTTT. Protein sequence: CASSLVRTIDTEAFF. V usage is TRBV27 and J usage is TRBJ1-1; D not certain. V was cut by 2 bases and J by 3 bases, with 13 bases left in between. The germline V gene encodes CDR1 MNHEY and CDR2 SMNVEV (reference sequence). This CDR3 comprises 15 residues.

The genes are TRBV20-1 and TRBJ2-7; D is unresolved. CDR1 DFQATT and CDR2 SNEGSKA come from the germline V gene (reference sequence). The V end lost 6 bases, the J end lost 0 bases, and 15 bases lay between the germline ends. This CDR3 contains 14 residues. The CDR3 sequence is CSAPVPPNSYEQYF. Written as DNA, the CDR3 is TGCAGTGCGCCCGTCCCACCTAACTCCTACGAGCAGTACTTC.

In its sample, this clonotype was seen a few times. V is TRBV6-1 and J is TRBJ2-1; D gene uncertain. Trimming pared 8 bases from V and 10 bases from J, leaving 15 bases between. The CDR3 has 12 amino acids. CDR1 MNHNS and CDR2 SASEGT come from the germline V gene. The CDR3 loop is CASAEHRREQFF. CDR3 sequence (DNA): TGTGCCAGCGCGGAGCACCGGAGAGAGCAGTTCTTC.

This chain links TRBV3-1 with TRBJ2-1, with D tentatively TRBD1 or TRBD2 (5 bases each). CDR3 length equals 12 residues. Trimming left V 3 bases short and J 10 bases short, with 10 bases between. Germline V gene sequence: CDR1 LGHDT, CDR2 YNNKEL (reference sequence). The CDR3 protein is CASSHSWGEQFF. DNA for the CDR3: TGTGCCAGCAGCCACAGTTGGGGGGAGCAGTTCTTC.

Only a few counts were recorded for this clonotype. J is TRBJ2-1 and V is TRBV7-3; TRBD2 matches 11 bases. The CDR3 is 17 residues long. Germline V gives CDR1 SGHTA, CDR2 FQGTGA. With V trimmed by 4 bases and J by 0 bases, 5 bases remained unmatched. The CDR3 loop reads CASSSGTSGFSYNEQFF. The CDR3 DNA sequence: TGTGCCAGCAGCTCCGGGACTAGCGGTTTCTCCTACAATGAGCAGTTCTTC.

Only a few counts were recorded for this clonotype. V gene TRBV2 combines with J gene TRBJ1-3, with D perhaps TRBD1 (5 bases). The CDR3 is made up of 16 amino acids. Germline V gene data show CDR1 as SNHLY and CDR2 as FYNNEI. Deletions cut 0 bases from V and 4 bases from J, with 13 bases between. The CDR3 DNA sequence: TGTGCCAGCAGTGAAGCGCTTCGGGGACCAGGAAACACCATATATTTT. This codes for CASSEALRGPGNTIYF.

The chain employs TRBV4-1 and TRBJ1-4, with a tentative D call TRBD1 (6 bases). V was trimmed by 3 bases and J by 3 bases, leaving 11 bases between them. This CDR3 has 15 residues. Germline V lookup: CDR1 MGHRA, CDR2 YSYEKL. Written as DNA, the CDR3 is TGCGCCAGCAGCCAGGGGGCGAAGCCTAATGAAAAACTGTTTTTT. It encodes CASSQGAKPNEKLFF.

The chain recombines TRBV28 with TRBJ2-2; 8 bases agree with TRBD1. CDR3 length: 16 amino acids. Germline CDR1 is MDHEN and CDR2 is SYDVKM. The ends lost 7 bases at V and 5 bases at J; junction bases unmatched: 12. The CDR3 region is CASTANRDRLTGELFF. As DNA, the CDR3 is TGTGCCAGCACCGCTAACCGGGACAGGTTAACCGGGGAGCTGTTTTTT.

This clonotype was seen a few times. The chain links TRBV2 to TRBJ2-1; 8 positions match TRBD2. Losses at the gene ends were 8 bases for V and 0 bases for J; bases not matched to a gene: 3. The CDR3 contains 14 residues. The germline V gene has CDR1 SNHLY and CDR2 FYNNEI. This CDR3 reads CASGGRFSYNEQFF. CDR3 DNA sequence: TGTGCCAGCGGCGGGAGGTTCTCCTACAATGAGCAGTTCTTC.

This clonotype came up a few times. The genes are TRBV7-6 and TRBJ1-3, with 9 bases identical to TRBD1. Trimming removed 5 bases from V and 2 bases from J; junction bases left unmatched: 10. Per the germline V gene, CDR1 is SGHVS and CDR2 is FNYEAQ. This CDR3 spans 17 amino acids. The CDR3 DNA is TGTGCCAGCAGCGCCCAGGGACAGGGTGCCGCTGGAAACACCATATATTTT. This sequence encodes CASSAQGQGAAGNTIYF.

This clonotype has a handful of counts. The V gene is TRBV5-5, the J gene TRBJ1-1; possible D gene TRBD1, 6 bases. Germline lookup yields CDR1 SGHKS and CDR2 YYEKEE (reference sequence). Trimming cost V 0 bases and J 9 bases, with 18 bases left between them. The CDR3 extends over 15 amino acids. The CDR3 here is CASSLVHRGRYQAFF. CDR3 bases: TGTGCCAGCAGCTTGGTCCATCGGGGGCGTTACCAAGCTTTCTTT.

The chain couples TRBV7-6 to TRBJ2-3, with D tentatively TRBD1 or TRBD2 (7 bases each). The CDR3 runs to 15 residues. Trimming took 7 bases from V and 5 from J, leaving 19 bases between them. Germline loops: CDR1 SGHVS, CDR2 FNYEAQ. The CDR3, as DNA: TGTGCCAGCACCTCAATGACAGGGAGGGGAGATACGCAGTATTTT. Translation gives CASTSMTGRGDTQYF.

The rearrangement joins TRBV12-3 or TRBV12-4 to TRBJ2-1; no clear D. V was pared by 3 bases and J by 14 bases, with 14 bases between. This CDR3 is 12 amino acids long. The DNA of the CDR3 is TGTGCCAGCAGTTTTGGTTTAGAAACCAAGTTCTTC. Translation: CASSFGLETKFF.

This clonotype was seen only a few times. The V call is TRBV7-8, the J call TRBJ1-3; no clear D gene. The CDR3 has 14 amino acids. The V and J ends lost 6 bases and 0 bases respectively, with 9 bases between them. The germline V gene encodes CDR1 SGHVS and CDR2 FQNEAQ. CDR3 residues: CASRRRDSGNTIYF. CDR3 DNA: TGTGCCAGCAGAAGACGGGACTCTGGAAACACCATATATTTT.

J is TRBJ2-1 and V is TRBV6-2 or TRBV6-3; D is possibly TRBD2 (6 bases). CDR1 MNHEY and CDR2 SVGEGT come from the germline V gene. The V end was cut by 6 bases, the J end by 3 bases, with 15 bases between. CDR3 size: 15 residues. The chain's CDR3 is CASRPRTNLYNEQFF. CDR3 nucleotides: TGTGCCAGCAGACCACGGACTAACCTCTACAATGAGCAGTTCTTC.

A note on this clonotype: Relative to the germline gene, one junction end is altered; a read error may explain this. V is TRBV7-2 and J is TRBJ1-1; D perhaps matches TRBD1 (5 bases). Germline assignment: CDR1 SGHTA and CDR2 FQGNSA. CDR3 length equals 14 residues. The CDR3 loop is CASSLNRRGTKAFF. The CDR3 DNA reads as TGTGCCAGCAGCTTAAACAGGAGGGGCACTAAAGCTTTCTTT.

Only a few counts were recorded for this clonotype. The chain combines TRBV6-1 with TRBJ2-7; 11 nucleotides align to TRBD1. The ends lost 7 bases at V and 4 bases at J; junction bases unmatched: 6. The CDR3 spans 14 residues. Germline V gives CDR1 MNHNS, CDR2 SASEGT. The CDR3 spells CASISGQGAYEQYF. CDR3 coding DNA: TGTGCCAGCATCTCTGGACAGGGGGCTTACGAGCAGTACTTC.

This clonotype was observed a few times. The V and J genes are TRBV5-1 and TRBJ1-1, with D perhaps matching TRBD1 (5 bases). Looked up from germline, CDR1 is SGHRS and CDR2 is YFSETQ. V lost 4 bases and J lost 1, with 11 bases in between. CDR3 length equals 14 residues. In nucleotides, the CDR3 is TGCGCCAGCAGCGAGGGACCGACGAACACTGAAGCTTTCTTT. Translated, it gives CASSEGPTNTEAFF.

This clonotype was seen just once. V gene TRBV10-3 combines with J gene TRBJ2-1; no clear D. The germline CDR1 and CDR2 sequences are ENHRY and SYGVKD. Trimming left V 8 bases short and J 9 bases short, with 14 bases between. CDR3 length: 12 residues. The CDR3 DNA reads as TGTGCCATCTGCGACTCCCGAAGTGAGCAGTTCTTC. Amino acid sequence: CAICDSRSEQFF.